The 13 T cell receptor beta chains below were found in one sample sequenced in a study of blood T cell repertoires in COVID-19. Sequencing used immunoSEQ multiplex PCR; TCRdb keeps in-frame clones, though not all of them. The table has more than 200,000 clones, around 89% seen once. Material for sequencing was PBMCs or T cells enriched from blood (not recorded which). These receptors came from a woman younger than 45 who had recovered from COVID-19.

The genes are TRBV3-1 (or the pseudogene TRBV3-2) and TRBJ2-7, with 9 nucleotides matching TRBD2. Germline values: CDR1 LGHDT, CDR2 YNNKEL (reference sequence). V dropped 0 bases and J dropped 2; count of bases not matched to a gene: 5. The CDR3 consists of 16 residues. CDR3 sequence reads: CASSQDSSSGTYEQYF. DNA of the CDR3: TGTGCCAGCAGCCAAGATAGCTCTAGCGGGACCTACGAGCAGTACTTC.

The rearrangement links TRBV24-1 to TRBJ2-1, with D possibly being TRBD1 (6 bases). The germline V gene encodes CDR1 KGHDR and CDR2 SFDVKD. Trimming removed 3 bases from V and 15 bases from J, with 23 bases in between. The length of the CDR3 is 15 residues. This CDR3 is CATSDPSLWGPTRFF. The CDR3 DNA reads TGTGCCACCAGTGATCCCTCCTTATGGGGGCCCACCCGGTTCTTC.

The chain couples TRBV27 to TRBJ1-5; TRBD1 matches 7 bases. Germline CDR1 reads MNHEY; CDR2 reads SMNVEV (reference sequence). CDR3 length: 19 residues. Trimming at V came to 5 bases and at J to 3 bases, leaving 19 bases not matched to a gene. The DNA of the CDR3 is TGTGCCAGCAGTCCACAGCCATGGAGGGGGCGCATGCCCAATCAGCCCCAGCATTTT. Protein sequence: CASSPQPWRGRMPNQPQHF.

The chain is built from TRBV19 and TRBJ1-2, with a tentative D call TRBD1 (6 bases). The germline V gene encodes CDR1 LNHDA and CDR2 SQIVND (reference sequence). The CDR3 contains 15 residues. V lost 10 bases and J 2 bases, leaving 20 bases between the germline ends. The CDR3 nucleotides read TGTGCCACCGGCGGGGCGGGGGCATCGAACTATGGCTACACCTTC. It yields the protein CATGGAGASNYGYTF.

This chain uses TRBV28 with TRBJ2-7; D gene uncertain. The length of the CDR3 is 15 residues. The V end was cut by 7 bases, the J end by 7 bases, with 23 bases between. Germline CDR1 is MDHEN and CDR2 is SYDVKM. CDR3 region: CASTLSPSPSREQYF. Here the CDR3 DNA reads TGTGCCAGCACCCTATCCCCGTCGCCCTCCAGGGAGCAGTACTTC.

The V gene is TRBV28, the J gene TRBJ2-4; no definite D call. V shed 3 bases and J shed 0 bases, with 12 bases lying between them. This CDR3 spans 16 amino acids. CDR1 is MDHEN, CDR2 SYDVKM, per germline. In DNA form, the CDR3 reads TGTGCCAGCAGTTTTTTTGGCCGACTAGCCAAAAACATTCAGTACTTC. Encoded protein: CASSFFGRLAKNIQYF.

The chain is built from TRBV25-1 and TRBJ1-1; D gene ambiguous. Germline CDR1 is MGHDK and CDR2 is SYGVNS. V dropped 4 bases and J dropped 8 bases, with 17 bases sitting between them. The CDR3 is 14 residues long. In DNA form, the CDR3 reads TGTGCCAGCAGTGCAAAATTGGCGGGTCAAGAAGCTTTCTTT. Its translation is CASSAKLAGQEAFF. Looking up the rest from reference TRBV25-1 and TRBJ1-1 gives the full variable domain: EADIYQTPRYLVIGTGKKITLECSQTMGHDKMYWYQQDPGMELHLIHYSYGVNSTEKGDLSSESTVSRIRTEHFPLTLESARPSHTSQYLCASSAKLAGQEAFFGQGTRLTVV.

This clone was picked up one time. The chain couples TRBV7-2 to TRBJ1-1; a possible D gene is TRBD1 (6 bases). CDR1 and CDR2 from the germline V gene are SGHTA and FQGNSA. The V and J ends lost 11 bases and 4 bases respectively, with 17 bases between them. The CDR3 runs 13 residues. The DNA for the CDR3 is TGTGCCTCAAATAGGGGGGGCGCCACTGAAGCTTTCTTT. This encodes CASNRGGATEAFF.

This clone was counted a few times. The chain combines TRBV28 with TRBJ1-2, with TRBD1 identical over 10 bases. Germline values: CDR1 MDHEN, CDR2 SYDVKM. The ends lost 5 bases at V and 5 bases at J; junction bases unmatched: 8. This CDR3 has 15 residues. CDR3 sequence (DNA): TGTGCCAGCAGTCCACGGACAGGGGGTTGGTATGGCTACACCTTC. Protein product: CASSPRTGGWYGYTF.

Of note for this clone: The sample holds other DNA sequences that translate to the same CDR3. CDR3 nucleotide sequence: TGTGCCAGCAGCTTAGCCGGGGGGGGTAACACTGAAGCTTTCTTT. Its translation is CASSLAGGGNTEAFF. V usage is TRBV7-8 and J usage is TRBJ1-1, with D tentatively TRBD1 (5 bases). Trimming stripped 0 bases from V and 2 bases from J, with 10 bases between. The CDR3 has 15 residues. Germline V gives CDR1 SGHVS, CDR2 FQNEAQ.

CDR3 sequence: CASSATIRDTEAFF. CDR3 DNA sequence: TGTGCCAGCAGCGCGACGATCAGGGACACTGAAGCTTTCTTT. This chain uses TRBV7-2 with TRBJ1-1, with D possibly matching TRBD1 (5 bases). V was pared by 5 bases and J by 3 bases, with 13 bases between. This CDR3 is 14 amino acids long. Germline CDR1 is SGHTA and CDR2 is FQGNSA.

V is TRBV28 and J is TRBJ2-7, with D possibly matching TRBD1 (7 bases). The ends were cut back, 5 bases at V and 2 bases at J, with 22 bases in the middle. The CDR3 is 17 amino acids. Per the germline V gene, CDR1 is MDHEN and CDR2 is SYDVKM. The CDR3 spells CASSPPLGAGGTYEQYF. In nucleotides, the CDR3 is TGTGCCAGCAGTCCACCCCTGGGGGCAGGGGGGACCTACGAGCAGTACTTC.

The CDR3 DNA is TGTGCCAGCAGCGTTGGGACAGGGGGCTTGGAGACCCAGTACTTC. This encodes CASSVGTGGLETQYF. The J gene is TRBJ2-5, the V gene TRBV6-5; 12 nucleotides match TRBD1. Germline CDR1 reads MNHEY; CDR2 reads SVGAGI. The V and J ends lost 6 bases and 5 bases, in that order; junction bases with no gene match: 7. The CDR3 spans 15 residues.